This T cell receptor beta chain was identified in a study of blood T cells in healthy people across ages. No fewer than 5.5 micrograms of total RNA were isolated from every sample. This clonotype was counted between two and nine times. This sequence may be a read error, since a much larger clone differs from it by one base. Together with a sample-barcoded 5' primer, a J-beta primer mix was included in a second PCR lasting roughly 6 to 12 cycles. Researchers report that a template-switch adaptor with 12 random nucleotides tagged each cDNA molecule. Sequencing yielded, for each sample, at least 2.5 million paired-end reads carrying CDR3. In TCRdb, the 5' RACE reads were re-called with MiXCR into one record per CDR3 protein. The table includes 1,800,000 or so distinct CDR3 sequences, about two fifths detected once. The receptor was derived from a human donor in good health. Specimen: blood.

For the CDR3, the DNA is TGTGCCAGCAACAGGGGCGGTGGGACCCAGTTCTTC. The encoded protein is CASNRGGGTQFF. The V gene is TRBV6-1, the J gene TRBJ2-1, with 7 bases lining up with TRBD1. Germline V gene lookup returns CDR1 MNHNS and CDR2 SASEGT. V lost 7 bases to trimming and J lost 13 bases; unmatched junction nucleotides: 10. The CDR3 sequence is 12 residues long.